The source of this T cell receptor (beta chain) is a study of post-analysis software for immune sequencing data. Study results and caveats: There were a few TRBV segments more frequent in patients than controls, and TRBV5-6, TRBV5-1 and TRBV20-1 were among them.

Built from TCR beta cDNA, the libraries had unique molecular identifiers in them. Via MiXCR, TCRdb re-called the PCR reads, giving one row per CDR3 protein. The sample includes fewer than 700,000 distinct CDR3 sequences, roughly 46% of them seen just once. Notes on this clonotype: The antigen remains unidentified.

Trimming removed 3 bases at V and 11 bases at J, with 16 bases between. This CDR3 is built from 13 residues. Sequences were obtained from blood. The chain combines TRBV12-3 or TRBV12-4 with TRBJ2-5; D remains unclear. This TCR came from a girl under 18 with multiple sclerosis. Written as DNA, the CDR3 is TGTGCCAGCAGTTTTCGGTCAGATAGAGAGCAGTACTTC. It yields the protein CASSFRSDREQYF.